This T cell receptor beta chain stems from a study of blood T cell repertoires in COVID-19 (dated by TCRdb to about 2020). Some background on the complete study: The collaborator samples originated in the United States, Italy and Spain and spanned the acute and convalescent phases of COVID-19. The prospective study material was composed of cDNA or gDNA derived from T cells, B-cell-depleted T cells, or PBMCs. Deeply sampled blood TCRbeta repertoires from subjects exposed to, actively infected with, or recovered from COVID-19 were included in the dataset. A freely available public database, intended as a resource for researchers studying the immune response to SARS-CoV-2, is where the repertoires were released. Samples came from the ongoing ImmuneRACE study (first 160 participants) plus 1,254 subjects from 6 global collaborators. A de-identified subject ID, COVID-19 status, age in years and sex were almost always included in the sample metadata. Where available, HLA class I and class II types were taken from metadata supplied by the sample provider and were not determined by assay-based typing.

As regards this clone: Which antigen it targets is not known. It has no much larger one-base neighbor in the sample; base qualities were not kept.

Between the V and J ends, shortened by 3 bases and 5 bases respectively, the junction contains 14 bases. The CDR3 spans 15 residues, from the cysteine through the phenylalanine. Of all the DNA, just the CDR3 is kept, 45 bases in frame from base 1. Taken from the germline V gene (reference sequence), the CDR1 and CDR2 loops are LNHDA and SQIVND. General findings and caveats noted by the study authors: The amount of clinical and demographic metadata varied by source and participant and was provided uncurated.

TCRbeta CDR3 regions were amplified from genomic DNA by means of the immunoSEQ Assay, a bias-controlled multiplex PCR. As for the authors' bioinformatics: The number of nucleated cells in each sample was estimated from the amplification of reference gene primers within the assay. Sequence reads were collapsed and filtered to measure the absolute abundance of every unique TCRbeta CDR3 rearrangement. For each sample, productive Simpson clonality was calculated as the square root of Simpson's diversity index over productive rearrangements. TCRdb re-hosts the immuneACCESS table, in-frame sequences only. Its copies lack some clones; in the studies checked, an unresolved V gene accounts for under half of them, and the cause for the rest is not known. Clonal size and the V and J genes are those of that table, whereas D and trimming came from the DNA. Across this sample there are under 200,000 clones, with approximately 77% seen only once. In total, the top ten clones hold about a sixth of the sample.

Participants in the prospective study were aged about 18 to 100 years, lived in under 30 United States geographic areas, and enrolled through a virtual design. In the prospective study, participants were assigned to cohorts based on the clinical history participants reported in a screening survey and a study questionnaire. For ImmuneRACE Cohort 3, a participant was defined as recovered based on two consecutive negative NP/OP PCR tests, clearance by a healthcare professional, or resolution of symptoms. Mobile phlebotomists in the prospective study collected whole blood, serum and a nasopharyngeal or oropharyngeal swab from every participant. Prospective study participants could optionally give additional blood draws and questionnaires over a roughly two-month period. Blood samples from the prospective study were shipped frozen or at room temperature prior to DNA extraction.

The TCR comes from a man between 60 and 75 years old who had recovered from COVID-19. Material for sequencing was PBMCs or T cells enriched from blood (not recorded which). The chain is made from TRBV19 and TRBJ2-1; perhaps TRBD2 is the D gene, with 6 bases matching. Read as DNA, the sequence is TGTGCCAGTAGTATCTGGCGGGGACCGAACAATGAGCAGTTCTTC. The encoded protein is CASSIWRGPNNEQFF.